This TCR beta chain appears in the sequencing data of a study of brain T cells in children with intractable seizures. Study conclusions and caveats: Patients' HCMV serostatus was unknown; virus specificity rests on CDR3 similarity alone.

A note on this clone: Its antigen is still unknown.

Looked up from germline, CDR1 is MNHEY and CDR2 is SMNVEV (reference sequence). The length of the CDR3 is 17 residues. V gave up 2 bases and J gave up 3 bases, with 17 bases separating them. Only cases whose brain tissue showed the highest T cell transcript signatures were sequenced. The data were produced by immunoSEQ multiplex PCR, yet TCRdb's version contains in-frame clones alone and is incomplete. This sample has approximately 41,000 clones, with 90% found just once. The starting material was peripheral blood, obtained at surgery. The receptor was derived from a girl between 2 and 10 years old with tuberous sclerosis and intractable seizures. The V and J genes are TRBV27 and TRBJ2-1, with D perhaps TRBD1 or TRBD2 (6 bases each). The CDR3 reads CASSLELGGGLYNEQFF. CDR3 DNA sequence: TGTGCCAGCAGTTTAGAACTCGGAGGGGGACTCTACAATGAGCAGTTCTTC.